The entry that follows covers one T cell receptor (beta chain) sequence. The sample originates from a study of blood T cell repertoires in COVID-19. The ends were cut back, 5 bases at V and 0 bases at J, with 14 bases in the middle. Germline values: CDR1 SNHLY, CDR2 FYNNEI. The CDR3 is 16 residues long. In the original workflow: How many nucleated cells were present was estimated from reference gene primer amplification. Clones were sequenced by immunoSEQ multiplex PCR, and TCRdb holds only the in-frame ones, with some missing. That table gives V, J and clone size, and the DNA gave D and trimming. The sample has some 45,000 clones, 80% to 90% seen once.

The receptor comes from a human donor in a cohort sampled during active COVID-19. The chain uses TRBV2 and TRBJ1-5; D ambiguous. The sequenced sample consisted of peripheral blood. CDR3: CASSPLPDISNQPQHF. CDR3 sequence (DNA): TGTGCCAGCAGTCCTCTGCCCGACATTAGCAATCAGCCCCAGCATTTT.